A single sample is the source of the 14 T cell receptor beta chains below, sequenced in a study of T-cell reconstitution after alpha-beta-depleted transplantation in children. The library targeted TCRbeta and was prepared with unique molecular identifiers. TCRdb processed the PCR reads anew with MiXCR; each CDR3 protein has one entry. This table has approximately 490,000 distinct CDR3 sequences, under 12% appearing once. Specimen: PBMCs, collected before TCRalphabeta/CD19-depleted stem cell transplant. The receptors shown here come from a child between 2 and 9 years old with inherited bone marrow failure, due to receive a stem cell transplant.

This clonotype was counted between two and nine times. The chain combines TRBV7-9 with TRBJ2-5; D possibly matches TRBD1 or TRBD2 (5 bases each). The CDR3 contains 12 residues. Germline V gene lookup returns CDR1 SEHNR and CDR2 FQNEAQ (reference sequence). The V end lost 11 bases, the J end lost 0 bases, and 10 bases lay between the germline ends. The chain's CDR3 is CASRGDQETQYF. The CDR3, as DNA: TGTGCCTCCCGGGGCGACCAAGAGACCCAGTACTTC. Full variable domain (missing parts from reference TRBV7-9 and TRBJ2-5): DTGVSQNPRHKITKRGQNVTFRCDPISEHNRLYWYRQTLGQGPEFLTYFQNEAQLEKSRLLSDRFSAERPKGSFSTLEIQRTEQGDSAMYLCASRGDQETQYFGPGTRLLVL.

This clonotype occurred many times. The V gene is TRBV5-1, the J gene TRBJ2-7; maybe TRBD1 (6 bases). V was shortened by 4 bases and J by 1 base, with 9 bases between the two germline ends. Germline V gene lookup returns CDR1 SGHRS and CDR2 YFSETQ. The CDR3 is made up of 13 amino acids. CDR3 protein: CASSKGHSYEQYF. CDR3 coding DNA: TGCGCCAGCAGCAAGGGACATTCCTACGAGCAGTACTTC. The full variable domain, rest sourced from reference TRBV5-1 and TRBJ2-7, is KAGVTQTPRYLIKTRGQQVTLSCSPISGHRSVSWYQQTPGQGLQFLFEYFSETQRNKGNFPGRFSGRQFSNSRSEMNVSTLELGDSALYLCASSKGHSYEQYFGPGTRLTVT.

This clonotype was counted ten times or more. The J gene is TRBJ2-5, the V gene TRBV9; 7 nucleotides match TRBD2. This CDR3 is built from 16 residues. The V and J ends lost 3 bases and 5 bases, in that order; junction bases with no gene match: 13. From germline, CDR1 is SGDLS and CDR2 YYNGEE. Written as DNA, the CDR3 is TGTGCCAGCAGCGCCTATAAGGCGGGGAGGGTTGAGACCCAGTACTTC. This encodes CASSAYKAGRVETQYF.

This clonotype was found many times. The chain carries TRBV21-1 and TRBJ2-7; the DNA was not compared with TRBD2, the D call given in the table. TRBV21-1 is a pseudogene. This CDR3 is 16 amino acids long. CDR3 bases: TGTGCCAGCAGCAAAGCGCATTCTAGCAAAGCATACGAGCAGTACTTC. Amino acid sequence: CASSKAHSSKAYEQYF.

This clonotype was seen a few times. V is TRBV6-5 and J is TRBJ2-7; D might be TRBD2 (5 bases). The CDR3 consists of 15 residues. The germline gives CDR1 MNHEY, CDR2 SVGAGI. Trimming cost V 0 bases and J 2 bases, with 11 bases left between them. CDR3 in amino acids: CASSYSLRAPYEQYF. The CDR3 DNA sequence: TGTGCCAGCAGTTACTCGTTGAGGGCCCCCTACGAGCAGTACTTC.

This clonotype was seen repeatedly, ten times or more. CDR3 in amino acids: CASSPGSTDTQYF. The CDR3 DNA reads as TGTGCCAGCTCACCGGGAAGCACAGATACGCAGTATTTT. The genes are TRBV18 and TRBJ2-3; D is uncertain. Trimming took off 3 bases at V and 0 bases at J, with 4 bases between the two ends. CDR3 length equals 13 residues. CDR1 and CDR2 from the germline V gene are KGHSH and LQKENI.

V and J are TRBV25-1 and TRBJ2-3; D is perhaps TRBD2 (5 bases). Germline CDR1 and CDR2: MGHDK and SYGVNS. The CDR3 covers 13 residues. The V end lost 3 bases, the J end lost 9 bases, and 13 bases lay between the germline ends. The CDR3 DNA is TGTGCCAGCAGTGAGCCAGCACGAGGGACGCAGTATTTT. This encodes CASSEPARGTQYF.

This clonotype was detected ten times or more. The chain has TRBV20-1 and TRBJ1-1; D call uncertain. From germline, CDR1 is DFQATT and CDR2 SNEGSKA (reference sequence). The CDR3 has 11 residues. The ends were cut back, 5 bases at V and 9 bases at J, with 13 bases in the middle. CDR3 nucleotides: TGCAGTGCTCCTACTAAGGTGAAAGCTTTCTTT. Translation gives CSAPTKVKAFF.

Note on this clonotype: Since a far larger clone is one base different, this is likely a read error. V usage is TRBV12-3 or TRBV12-4 and J usage is TRBJ2-3; possible D gene TRBD1, 5 bases. The CDR3 totals 12 residues. The CDR3 nucleotides read TGTACCAGCAGTTTATCAGGGGATACGCAGTATTTT. Translation gives CTSSLSGDTQYF.

The table lists this clonotype with many counts. This chain joins TRBV20-1 and TRBJ1-5, with a possible D match to TRBD1 (5 bases). V gave up 5 bases and J gave up 2 bases, with 7 bases separating them. Germline lookup yields CDR1 DFQATT and CDR2 SNEGSKA (reference sequence). The CDR3 spans 12 residues. Written as DNA, the CDR3 is TGCAGTGCTCCGGGGGGCAATCAGCCCCAGCATTTT. Its translation is CSAPGGNQPQHF.

The gene calls are TRBV30 and TRBJ2-3; D is unresolved. Germline assignment: CDR1 GTSNPN and CDR2 SVGIG (reference sequence). Trimming stripped 6 bases from V and 0 bases from J, with 16 bases between. The CDR3 has 15 residues. The CDR3 is CACLQPHLSTDTQYF. For the CDR3, the DNA is TGTGCCTGTTTACAGCCTCACCTAAGCACAGATACGCAGTATTTT.

The rearrangement links TRBV6-2 or TRBV6-3 to TRBJ2-1; TRBD2 might be the D (6 bases). Trimming took off 2 bases at V and 8 bases at J, with 16 bases between the two ends. This CDR3 contains 15 residues. Germline V gives CDR1 MNHEY, CDR2 SVGEGT. The CDR3 nucleotides are TGTGCCAGCAGTTACGGGGGACTGGGTCGGGATGAGCAGTTCTTC. Translating it yields CASSYGGLGRDEQFF.

This clonotype has a count of ten or more. CDR3 DNA: TGTGCCAGCTCACCGGATGGGGCCACAGATACGCAGTATTTT. It specifies CASSPDGATDTQYF. The genes are TRBV18 and TRBJ2-3; possibly TRBD1 for D (5 bases). The germline CDR1 and CDR2 sequences are KGHSH and LQKENI. Trimming took off 3 bases at V and 2 bases at J, with 9 bases between the two ends. The CDR3 has 14 amino acids.

V usage is TRBV14 and J usage is TRBJ2-7, with a possible D match to TRBD2 (5 bases). V was trimmed by 0 bases and J by 0 bases, leaving 15 bases between them. The length of the CDR3 is 17 residues. Per the germline V gene, CDR1 is SGHDN and CDR2 is FVKESK. CDR3 DNA: TGTGCCAGCAGCCAAGAAAGCCTAGCACTCCCCTCCTACGAGCAGTACTTC. It yields the protein CASSQESLALPSYEQYF.